These 15 T cell receptor beta chains were all obtained from the same sample, sequenced in a study of T cells in Graves' hyperthyroidism and ophthalmopathy (dated by TCRdb to the late 2010s). The method behind the library was multiplex PCR. Sequencing relied on an Illumina HiSeq 2000. The TCR beta CDR3 regions were amplified from RNA transcripts. The first round of RT-PCR for the TCR CDR3 was performed with the HTBI primer set and the Qiagen OneStep RT-PCR kit. TCRdb trimmed public reads at Q25 via fastp, called clones via MiXCR and kept in-frame beta chains. Each entry is one CDR3 protein sequence, shown with its most common DNA and genes. Present in this sample are nearly 600,000 distinct CDR3 sequences, about 14% of which were seen just once. Together, the top ten hold roughly 7.7% of the sample. Sample: blood. These receptors were taken from a woman aged 18-30 years with Graves' ophthalmopathy.

This clonotype was counted between two and nine times. The rearrangement links TRBV19 to TRBJ2-1; D is perhaps TRBD1 (5 bases). The length of the CDR3 is 14 residues. Germline CDR1 reads LNHDA; CDR2 reads SQIVND (reference sequence). Trimming removed 3 bases from V and 2 bases from J, with 8 bases in between. CDR3 amino acids: CASSILGAYNEQFF. The CDR3 DNA sequence: TGTGCCAGTAGTATTCTAGGGGCCTACAATGAGCAGTTCTTC. The whole variable domain, filled in from reference TRBV19 and TRBJ2-1, reads DGGITQSPKYLFRKEGQNVTLSCEQNLNHDAMYWYRQDPGQGLRLIYYSQIVNDFQKGDIAEGYSVSREKKESFPLTVTSAQKNPTAFYLCASSILGAYNEQFFGPGTRLTVL.

This clonotype was counted ten times or more. The chain employs TRBV20-1 and TRBJ2-5, with D unclear. Trimming pared 5 bases from V and 2 bases from J, leaving 9 bases between. CDR1 DFQATT and CDR2 SNEGSKA come from the germline V gene (reference sequence). The CDR3 has 12 residues. CDR3 bases: TGCAGTGCTTATTTGGGACAAGAGACCCAGTACTTC. Its protein is CSAYLGQETQYF.

The J gene is TRBJ2-7, the V gene TRBV7-2; D remains unclear. The V end lost 6 bases, the J end lost 6 bases, and 12 bases lay between the germline ends. The CDR3 has 12 amino acids. Per the germline V gene, CDR1 is SGHTA and CDR2 is FQGNSA. The CDR3 loop reads CASSIYLGEQYF. DNA for the CDR3: TGTGCCAGCAGTATATACCTCGGCGAGCAGTACTTC.

At least ten counts were recorded for this clonotype. A read error may explain this, as a much larger clone is one base away. The rearrangement uses TRBV5-1 and TRBJ2-7; D is ambiguous. Germline V CDR1 and CDR2: SGHRS, YFSETQ. V lost 0 bases, J lost 3 bases, and 4 bases lay in between. This CDR3 is built from 12 residues. This CDR3 is CASSLGNYEQYF. In DNA form, the CDR3 reads TGCGCCAGCAGCTTGGGGAACTACGAGCAGTACTTC.

This clonotype was detected many times. The chain joins TRBV12-3 or TRBV12-4 to TRBJ2-7; possible D gene TRBD1, 6 bases. The CDR3 is 14 residues long. Trimming removed 4 bases from V and 2 bases from J, with 12 bases in between. CDR3 in amino acids: CASSSDSLPYEQYF. CDR3 DNA sequence: TGTGCCAGCAGTTCGGACAGTCTCCCCTACGAGCAGTACTTC.

The sample holds many counts of this clonotype. V and J are TRBV2 and TRBJ1-1; D is perhaps TRBD1 (5 bases). Per germline, CDR1 SNHLY and CDR2 FYNNEI. The CDR3 runs to 12 residues. V lost 2 bases and J 11 bases, leaving 12 bases between the germline ends. The CDR3 region is CASSEIGGEAFF. The CDR3 DNA is TGTGCCAGCAGTGAAATCGGAGGGGAGGCTTTCTTT.

Ten or more counts support this clonotype. V usage is TRBV11-3 and J usage is TRBJ2-2; maybe TRBD1 (6 bases). There are 16 residues in the CDR3. The V gene lost 5 bases and the J gene lost 0 bases, with 13 bases spanning the gap. The V gene's germline CDR1 is SGHNT and CDR2 YENEEA. CDR3 sequence reads: CASSPQDSPNTGELFF. In DNA, the CDR3 is TGTGCCAGCAGCCCCCAGGACAGTCCGAACACCGGGGAGCTGTTTTTT.

In nucleotides, the CDR3 is TGCAGTGCGGGCGTGGGGGGGGATACGCAGTATTTT. Translated, it gives CSAGVGGDTQYF. The chain carries TRBV20-1 and TRBJ2-3; 7 bases map to TRBD2. CDR3 length: 12 residues. V was pared by 6 bases and J by 6 bases, with 6 bases of the junction left unmatched. In germline, CDR1 is DFQATT, CDR2 SNEGSKA (reference sequence).

This clonotype was seen ten or more times. The chain has TRBV12-3 or TRBV12-4 and TRBJ2-7, with a possible D match to TRBD2 (6 bases). V was clipped by 6 bases and J by 0 bases, with 12 bases between them. The length of the CDR3 is 14 residues. The CDR3 sequence: CASSGSLSSYEQYF. DNA of the CDR3: TGTGCCAGCAGCGGGAGCCTCAGCTCCTACGAGCAGTACTTC.

This chain joins TRBV28 and TRBJ1-1; TRBD1 aligns across 7 bases. Losses at the gene ends were 5 bases for V and 4 bases for J; bases not matched to a gene: 13. The CDR3 length is 16 residues. The germline V gene encodes CDR1 MDHEN and CDR2 SYDVKM. The CDR3 bases are TGTGCCAGCAGTACACCGGGACAGCCAAGGAGCACTGAAGCTTTCTTT. Protein: CASSTPGQPRSTEAFF.

DNA for the CDR3: TGTGCCAGCAGCCTTACCCCCCACGGGACTAGCTTTCAGTACTTC. Translation: CASSLTPHGTSFQYF. The chain links TRBV7-2 to TRBJ2-4; 9 positions match TRBD2. This CDR3 is 15 amino acids long. Germline lookup yields CDR1 SGHTA and CDR2 FQGNSA. V shed 5 bases and J 11 bases; nucleotides not matched to a gene: 13.

This clonotype occurred many times. In DNA, the CDR3 is TGTGCCAGCAGCCAAAATCCGGGAGGAGAGACCCAGTACTTC. This codes for CASSQNPGGETQYF. The V and J genes are TRBV3-1 and TRBJ2-5; 7 bases match TRBD2. This CDR3 has 14 residues. V trimming: 2 bases; J trimming: 4 bases; junction bases outside the gene matches: 4. Germline-derived CDR1 and CDR2 are LGHDT and YNNKEL (reference sequence).

This clonotype was observed many times. J is TRBJ2-5 and V is TRBV20-1, with 11 bases fitting TRBD1. The CDR3 covers 14 residues. V lost 3 bases, J lost 5 bases, and 5 bases stayed unmatched. CDR1 is DFQATT and CDR2 is SNEGSKA in the germline V gene (reference sequence). As DNA, the CDR3 is TGCAGTGCTAGCCAGGGACAGGGGGGTGAGACCCAGTACTTC. Its translation is CSASQGQGGETQYF.

This clonotype has at least ten counts. The V gene is TRBV20-1, the J gene TRBJ2-1; 8 nucleotides line up with TRBD2. The CDR3 is 15 amino acids. Losses at the gene ends were 3 bases for V and 1 base for J; bases not matched to a gene: 5. The germline V gene has CDR1 DFQATT and CDR2 SNEGSKA (reference sequence). The CDR3 region has the DNA TGCAGTGCTAGCTTGGCGGGAGGTTCCTACAATGAGCAGTTCTTC. This gives the protein CSASLAGGSYNEQFF.

This clonotype was recorded at least ten times. The chain employs TRBV12-3 or TRBV12-4 and TRBJ2-1; D is possibly TRBD1 (6 bases). The CDR3 sequence is 14 residues long. The V gene lost 3 bases and the J gene lost 9 bases, with 15 bases spanning the gap. The CDR3 DNA follows: TGTGCCAGCAGTTTCAACAGGGCGGTAGGTGAGCAGTTCTTC. Its translation is CASSFNRAVGEQFF.